The 27 T cell receptor beta chains reported below all come from one sample, sequenced in a study of cytomegalovirus exposure and HLA in healthy donors. This PCR relied on a set of 60 Vbeta primers and 13 Jbeta primers. Repertoires were generated with immunoSEQ multiplex PCR, while TCRdb's copy carries only in-frame clones and drops some. The sample has around 190,000 clones, around four fifths seen once; the top ten hold around 0.99%. Specimen: PBMCs. These receptor sequences come from a woman in her forties in good health and CMV-seronegative.

The chain joins TRBV11-2 to TRBJ2-2; D is undetermined. V lost 1 base to trimming and J lost 4 bases, with 4 bases between them. Germline V gene sequence: CDR1 SGHAT, CDR2 FQNNGV. The CDR3 runs to 13 residues. CDR3 bases: TGTGCCAGCAGCTTAGTTAGCACCGGGGAGCTGTTTTTT. It encodes CASSLVSTGELFF.

The gene calls are TRBV27 and TRBJ1-2; D remains ambiguous. V dropped 2 bases and J dropped 3 bases, with 16 bases sitting between them. Per the germline V gene, CDR1 is MNHEY and CDR2 is SMNVEV (reference sequence). The CDR3 runs to 16 residues. The CDR3 reads CASSLRSQGDYYGYTF. The CDR3 coding sequence is TGTGCCAGCAGTTTAAGATCCCAAGGCGACTACTATGGCTACACCTTC.

The chain has TRBV6-5 and TRBJ2-1, with 9 bases that match TRBD2. Germline values: CDR1 MNHEY, CDR2 SVGAGI. V lost 7 bases to trimming and J lost 7 bases; unmatched junction nucleotides: 5. CDR3 length: 13 residues. As DNA, the CDR3 is TGTGCCAGCACGAGGACTAGCGCTAATGAGCAGTTCTTC. This gives the protein CASTRTSANEQFF.

V usage is TRBV18 and J usage is TRBJ1-1; TRBD1 matches at 9 bases. J was trimmed by 3 bases and V by 3 bases; bases with no gene match: 2. The CDR3 consists of 14 residues. CDR1 and CDR2 from the germline V gene are KGHSH and LQKENI. CDR3 sequence (DNA): TGTGCCAGCTCACCCAGACAGGGGGACACTGAAGCTTTCTTT. It translates to CASSPRQGDTEAFF.

This chain connects TRBV23-1 to TRBJ2-7, with TRBD2 matching over 7 bases. Being an ORF, TRBV23-1 has a function that is uncertain. CDR3 length equals 14 residues. With 8 bases clipped from V and 4 bases from J, the junction kept 11 bases outside the gene matches. This CDR3 reads CASGPLAEYYEQYF. The DNA of the CDR3 is TGCGCCAGCGGCCCCCTAGCGGAATATTACGAGCAGTACTTC.

This chain connects TRBV1 to TRBJ2-6; the table assigns TRBD2, which was not confirmed against the DNA. TRBV1 is annotated as a pseudogene. The CDR3 spans 23 residues. CDR3 nucleotides: TGCACCAGCAGCCAAGATCCGCTAAACTGGGGGGAGTGGGGGGACTCTGGGGCCAACGTCCTGACTTTC. Protein: CTSSQDPLNWGEWGDSGANVLTF.

The chain recombines TRBV6-1 with TRBJ1-5, with D possibly matching TRBD1 (6 bases). The ends were cut back, 9 bases at V and 1 base at J, with 10 bases in the middle. The CDR3 has 13 amino acids. CDR1 is MNHNS, CDR2 SASEGT, per germline. CDR3 loop: CASGTGSNQPQHF. In nucleotides, the CDR3 is TGTGCCAGTGGAACAGGGAGCAATCAGCCCCAGCATTTT.

The chain uses TRBV15 and TRBJ2-1, with 7 bases aligning to TRBD2. The V gene end was trimmed by 0 bases and the J gene end by 7 bases; junction bases not matched to a gene: 9. Looked up from germline, CDR1 is LNHNV and CDR2 is YYDKDF (reference sequence). There are 16 residues in the CDR3. CDR3 nucleotide sequence: TGTGCCACCAGCAGAGATCTGAGACTAGCTGGGAATGAGCAGTTCTTC. Protein product: CATSRDLRLAGNEQFF.

The chain employs TRBV14 and TRBJ1-2; tentatively, D is TRBD1 (6 bases). V was pared by 0 bases and J by 0 bases, with 11 bases between. CDR1 is SGHDN, CDR2 FVKESK, per germline. The CDR3 contains 16 residues. The CDR3 reads CASSQEDRPANYGYTF. CDR3 coding DNA: TGTGCCAGCAGCCAAGAGGACAGACCAGCTAACTATGGCTACACCTTC.

The sample holds one count of this clone. The CDR3: CASSPGLGSSYNEQFF. For the CDR3, the DNA is TGTGCCAGCAGCCCGGGACTAGGCAGCTCCTACAATGAGCAGTTCTTC. The chain has TRBV2 and TRBJ2-1; the match to TRBD2 covers 8 bases. Germline loops: CDR1 SNHLY, CDR2 FYNNEI. The CDR3 is 16 residues long. The trim removed 6 bases at V and 0 bases at J, leaving 7 bases unmatched.

The rearrangement joins TRBV19 to TRBJ1-2; 7 bases are a match to TRBD1. The germline CDR1 and CDR2 sequences are LNHDA and SQIVND (reference sequence). V shed 3 bases and J 0 bases; nucleotides not matched to a gene: 4. The CDR3 runs 15 residues. The CDR3 here is CASSIGTEANYGYTF. CDR3 nucleotides: TGTGCCAGTAGTATCGGGACAGAAGCTAACTATGGCTACACCTTC.

V usage is TRBV6-5 and J usage is TRBJ1-1, with TRBD1 matching 9 bases. The germline gives CDR1 MNHEY, CDR2 SVGAGI. With V trimmed by 3 bases and J by 1 base, 6 bases remained unmatched. The CDR3 length is 16 residues. The CDR3 sequence is CASSYRKDRGNTEAFF. CDR3 nucleotides: TGTGCCAGCAGTTATAGGAAGGACAGGGGGAACACTGAAGCTTTCTTT.

The chain employs TRBV11-1 and TRBJ2-2, with unresolved D. The germline V and J ends were trimmed by 5 bases and 5 bases, with 12 bases remaining between them. CDR3 size: 14 residues. CDR1 SGHAT and CDR2 FQDESV come from the germline V gene (reference sequence). The CDR3 spells CASSTNPKTGELFF. CDR3 nucleotide sequence: TGTGCCAGCAGCACCAACCCTAAGACCGGGGAGCTGTTTTTT.

This chain uses TRBV7-2 with TRBJ2-2; TRBD1 might be the D (5 bases). The V end was cut by 3 bases, the J end by 5 bases, with 16 bases between. CDR1 and CDR2 from the germline V gene are SGHTA and FQGNSA. The CDR3 is 16 amino acids. The CDR3 region is CASSFMRPGITGELFF. In DNA, the CDR3 is TGTGCCAGCAGCTTCATGCGCCCAGGGATAACCGGGGAGCTGTTTTTT.

This clone was seen only once. The chain carries TRBV5-1 and TRBJ1-2; possibly TRBD1 for D (6 bases). CDR3 length: 13 amino acids. The germline V and J ends were trimmed by 2 bases and 7 bases, with 12 bases remaining between them. Germline V gene lookup returns CDR1 SGHRS and CDR2 YFSETQ. CDR3 amino acids: CASSLTGNLGYTF. CDR3 coding DNA: TGCGCCAGCAGCTTAACAGGGAACCTTGGCTACACCTTC. Complete variable domain (other parts from reference TRBV5-1 and TRBJ1-2): KAGVTQTPRYLIKTRGQQVTLSCSPISGHRSVSWYQQTPGQGLQFLFEYFSETQRNKGNFPGRFSGRQFSNSRSEMNVSTLELGDSALYLCASSLTGNLGYTFGSGTRLTVV.

The V and J genes are TRBV2 and TRBJ2-1; TRBD1 aligns across 9 bases. This CDR3 region has 14 residues. V was clipped by 5 bases and J by 8 bases; unmatched bases: 7. CDR1 SNHLY and CDR2 FYNNEI come from the germline V gene. CDR3 bases: TGTGCCAGCAGTAGGGACAGGGTAGGGTATGAGCAGTTCTTC. Protein sequence: CASSRDRVGYEQFF.

This clone was seen only once. The CDR3 spells CASSEPRTSGDITDTQYF. Here the CDR3 DNA reads TGTGCCAGCAGTGAACCCCGGACTAGCGGAGACATCACAGATACGCAGTATTTT. The chain combines TRBV2 with TRBJ2-3; 10 bases agree with TRBD2. The CDR3 is 18 amino acids. Per germline, CDR1 SNHLY and CDR2 FYNNEI. V gave up 2 bases and J gave up 2 bases; unmatched junction bases: 10.

The chain has TRBV19 and TRBJ2-1, with 8 bases identical to TRBD1. This CDR3 is built from 16 residues. Germline loops: CDR1 LNHDA, CDR2 SQIVND (reference sequence). Trimming cost V 1 base and J 4 bases; bases outside gene matches: 6. Here the CDR3 DNA reads TGTGCCAGTAGTATAGCTGGGACAGGTTCGTACAATGAGCAGTTCTTC. Protein: CASSIAGTGSYNEQFF. Drawing the rest from reference TRBV19 and TRBJ2-1, the complete variable domain is DGGITQSPKYLFRKEGQNVTLSCEQNLNHDAMYWYRQDPGQGLRLIYYSQIVNDFQKGDIAEGYSVSREKKESFPLTVTSAQKNPTAFYLCASSIAGTGSYNEQFFGPGTRLTVL.

The V gene is TRBV27, the J gene TRBJ1-1; 9 bases are shared with TRBD1. Trimming at V came to 3 bases and at J to 4 bases, leaving 9 bases not matched to a gene. The CDR3 is made up of 16 amino acids. In germline, CDR1 is MNHEY, CDR2 SMNVEV (reference sequence). CDR3 nucleotide sequence: TGTGCCAGCAGTTTTAGAACAGGGGGCAAAGGCACTGAAGCTTTCTTT. It codes for CASSFRTGGKGTEAFF.

This clone has more than one count but fewer than ten. V gene TRBV30 combines with J gene TRBJ1-5, with D uncertain. V shed 1 base and J shed 2 bases, with 12 bases lying between them. The CDR3 loop spans 15 amino acids. Germline assignment: CDR1 GTSNPN and CDR2 SVGIG (reference sequence). The DNA of the CDR3 is TGTGCCTGGAGTGCCCCCCCGCAGGGCAATCAGCCCCAGCATTTT. It is translated as CAWSAPPQGNQPQHF.

This clone has a handful of counts. The chain has TRBV19 and TRBJ1-4; D possibly corresponds to TRBD1 (5 bases). The CDR3 runs 14 residues. Germline CDR1 is LNHDA and CDR2 is SQIVND (reference sequence). V was pared by 6 bases and J by 6 bases, with 14 bases between. CDR3 sequence reads: CASRRRQGDEKLFF. In DNA, the CDR3 is TGTGCCAGTAGGCGGAGACAAGGGGATGAAAAACTGTTTTTT.

The V call is TRBV7-3, the J call TRBJ1-1, with 7 bases identical to TRBD1. Germline CDR1 and CDR2: SGHTA and FQGTGA. V was clipped by 2 bases and J by 6 bases; unmatched bases: 9. This CDR3 has 15 amino acids. The CDR3 region has the DNA TGTGCCAGCAGCTTAGGCAGGGGGACCGGGGCTGAAGCTTTCTTT. Its protein product is CASSLGRGTGAEAFF. The whole variable domain, remainder taken from reference TRBV7-3 and TRBJ1-1, is GAGVSQTPSNKVTEKGKYVELRCDPISGHTALYWYRQSLGQGPEFLIYFQGTGAADDSGLPNDRFFAVRPEGSVSTLKIQRTERGDSAVYLCASSLGRGTGAEAFFGQGTRLTVV.

The chain combines TRBV7-8 with TRBJ1-2; D possibly corresponds to TRBD1 (6 bases). This CDR3 spans 15 amino acids. Per the germline V gene, CDR1 is SGHVS and CDR2 is FQNEAQ. V was shortened by 5 bases and J by 0 bases, with 13 bases between the two germline ends. CDR3 region: CASSRTTGSNYGYTF. CDR3 bases: TGTGCCAGCAGCCGAACGACAGGATCTAACTATGGCTACACCTTC. The variable domain in full, completed from reference TRBV7-8 and TRBJ1-2, reads GAGVSQSPRYKVAKRGQDVALRCDPISGHVSLFWYQQALGQGPEFLTYFQNEAQLDKSGLPSDRFFAERPEGSVSTLKIQRTQQEDSAVYLCASSRTTGSNYGYTFGSGTRLTVV.

The chain recombines TRBV30 with TRBJ1-2; possible D gene TRBD1, 6 bases. CDR1 GTSNPN and CDR2 SVGIG come from the germline V gene (reference sequence). The CDR3 has 12 residues. V was shortened by 2 bases and J by 8 bases, with 12 bases between the two germline ends. The CDR3 protein is CAWSKGVKGYTF. In nucleotides, the CDR3 is TGTGCCTGGAGTAAGGGGGTAAAGGGCTACACCTTC.

This clone appeared a few times. The rearrangement links TRBV7-3 to TRBJ2-3; weak D call: TRBD2 (7 bases). V was clipped by 5 bases and J by 2 bases, with 26 bases between them. Germline values: CDR1 SGHTA, CDR2 FQGTGA. The CDR3 length is 19 residues. The CDR3 sequence: CASSGRDGGAPPFTDTQYF. The CDR3 coding sequence is TGTGCCAGCAGCGGGAGAGATGGGGGGGCGCCACCTTTCACAGATACGCAGTATTTT. The full variable domain, its missing parts supplied by reference TRBV7-3 and TRBJ2-3, is GAGVSQTPSNKVTEKGKYVELRCDPISGHTALYWYRQSLGQGPEFLIYFQGTGAADDSGLPNDRFFAVRPEGSVSTLKIQRTERGDSAVYLCASSGRDGGAPPFTDTQYFGPGTRLTVL.

V gene TRBV7-2 combines with J gene TRBJ2-5; 9 nucleotides match TRBD1. Unmatched junction bases numbered 13, after V lost 7 bases and J lost 4 bases. The CDR3 extends over 16 amino acids. Per germline, CDR1 SGHTA and CDR2 FQGNSA. CDR3 amino acids: CASTPPGDRVRETQYF. The CDR3 DNA reads as TGTGCCAGCACCCCCCCCGGGGACAGGGTCCGAGAGACCCAGTACTTC.

The CDR3 DNA is TGTGCCAGCAGTCCGACAGGGATCTATGGCTACACCTTC. It translates to CASSPTGIYGYTF. The rearrangement links TRBV6-5 to TRBJ1-2; 7 bases map to TRBD1. The CDR3 sequence is 13 residues long. V trimming: 5 bases; J trimming: 4 bases; junction bases outside the gene matches: 4. Germline loops: CDR1 MNHEY, CDR2 SVGAGI.